This TCR beta chain was sequenced during a study of blood T cell repertoires in COVID-19 (dated by TCRdb to the early 2020s). At the level of the whole study: Samples covering the acute and convalescent phases of COVID-19 were provided by collaborators in the United States, Italy and Spain. The prospective study material was composed of cDNA or gDNA derived from T cells, B-cell-depleted T cells, or PBMCs. A de-identified subject ID, COVID-19 status, age in years and sex were almost always included in the sample metadata. Deeply sampled blood TCRbeta repertoires from subjects exposed to, actively infected with, or recovered from COVID-19 were included in the dataset. Where HLA class I and class II types were available, the types were taken from metadata supplied by the sample provider, not from assay-based typing. The repertoires were released in a freely available public database meant as a resource for research on the immune response to SARS-CoV-2. The samples were drawn from two sources: the first 160 participants of the ongoing ImmuneRACE study, and 1,000 to 1,500 subjects contributed by 6 global collaborators.

About this clone itself: This clone's antigen is unknown. The input lacks base qualities; no much larger clone sits a single base away.

Participants in the prospective study were aged 18 to 89 years, lived in 20 to 30 United States geographic areas, and enrolled through a virtual design. To assign participants to cohorts, the prospective study relied on clinical history that participants themselves reported in a screening survey and a study questionnaire. In the prospective study, mobile phlebotomists collected whole blood, serum and a nasopharyngeal or oropharyngeal swab from each participant. Additional blood draws and questionnaires over an approximately 2-month period could optionally be provided by prospective study participants. Before DNA extraction, prospective study blood samples were shipped either frozen or at room temperature. TCRbeta CDR3 regions were amplified from genomic DNA using the immunoSEQ Assay, a bias-controlled multiplex PCR. From the authors' description of their analysis: The number of nucleated cells in each sample was estimated by amplification of reference gene primers within the assay. To quantify the absolute abundance of each unique TCRbeta CDR3 rearrangement, sequence reads were collapsed and filtered. Productive Simpson clonality was computed per sample as the square root of Simpson's diversity index over productive rearrangements. TCRdb holds this immuneACCESS table with in-frame rearrangements only. Some clones are missing; in checked studies, unresolved V genes explain under half, and the rest has no known cause. V and J calls plus clone size are reproduced from that table; the DNA served to infer D and trimming. The table for this sample lists some 460,000 clones; 70% to 90% of them were counted only once. About 2% of the sample rests with the top ten.

CDR3 length: 15 amino acids, cysteine to phenylalanine. Of the read, only the CDR3 DNA is kept; its 45 bases are in frame from base 1. The germline V gene (reference sequence) gives CDR1 as SGHNT and CDR2 as YYREEE. Trimming removed 2 bases from V and 6 bases from J; the gene matches leave 10 bases unexplained. Points the paper makes about the study in general: The quantity of clinical and demographic metadata differed by source and by participant and was supplied without curation.

Material: PBMCs or T cells enriched from blood (not recorded which). This sequence uses TRBV5-4 and TRBJ2-7, with 8 bases in between that match TRBD1. The clonotype originates from a woman aged 18-29 years with acute COVID-19. The nucleotide sequence is TGTGCCAGCAGCTTAGGCCCCGACAGGGGAGGCGAGCAGTACTTC. Its product reads: CASSLGPDRGGEQYF.